This T cell receptor beta chain was retrieved from a study of siplizumab effects on memory and regulatory T cells. Only in-frame clones appear in the TCRdb table, and some are missing; sequencing was by immunoSEQ multiplex PCR. Among 17,000 or so clones listed, 40% to 60% were seen once. The CDR3 consists of 12 residues. The germline V and J ends were trimmed by 7 bases and 7 bases, with 8 bases remaining between them. The V gene's germline CDR1 is MDHEN and CDR2 SYDVKM. Details on this clone: What it binds is not known.

As described, mixed lymphocyte reaction cells underwent coculture at 37°C for a duration of more than five days. The V call is TRBV28, the J call TRBJ1-6, with unresolved D. The sequencing input was CFSE-low (dividing) CD4+ T cells sorted from an allogeneic mixed lymphocyte reaction. The TCR sequence derives from a human donor in good health; the cells came from an allogeneic mixed lymphocyte reaction. The CDR3 spells CASKHRNSPLHF. CDR3 coding DNA: TGTGCCAGCAAGCACAGAAATTCACCCCTCCACTTT.